This T cell receptor beta chain was sequenced in a study of control samples from healthy donors and cancer patients. Sequencing used immunoSEQ multiplex PCR; TCRdb keeps in-frame clones, though not all of them. Of roughly 130,000 clones listed, about 94% are singletons. The germline V gene has CDR1 SGHVS and CDR2 FQNEAQ. Trimming pared 0 bases from V and 5 bases from J, leaving 17 bases between. CDR3 length: 17 residues. This clonotype was sampled from a man between 25 and 39 years old in good health. The gene calls are TRBV7-8 and TRBJ2-1; D may be TRBD1 (5 bases). Sequenced sample: blood. The CDR3 is CASSLAGSGFTHNEQFF. In nucleotides, the CDR3 is TGTGCCAGCAGCTTAGCAGGTTCAGGGTTTACTCACAATGAGCAGTTCTTC.